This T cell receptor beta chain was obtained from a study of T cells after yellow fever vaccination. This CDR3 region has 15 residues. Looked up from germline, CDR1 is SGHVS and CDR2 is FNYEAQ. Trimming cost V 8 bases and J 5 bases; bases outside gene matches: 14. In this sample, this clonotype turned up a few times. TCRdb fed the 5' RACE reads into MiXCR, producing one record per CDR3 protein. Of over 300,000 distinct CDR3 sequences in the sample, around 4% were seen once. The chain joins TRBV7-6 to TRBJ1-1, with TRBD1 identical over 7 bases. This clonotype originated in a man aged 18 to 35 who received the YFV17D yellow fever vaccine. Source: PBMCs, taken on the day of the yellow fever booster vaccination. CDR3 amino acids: CASSSFFQGGTEAFF. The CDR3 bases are TGTGCCAGCTCCTCTTTTTTCCAGGGGGGTACTGAAGCTTTCTTT. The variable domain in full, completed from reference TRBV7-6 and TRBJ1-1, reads GAGVSQSPRYKVTKRGQDVALRCDPISGHVSLYWYRQALGQGPEFLTYFNYEAQQDKSGLPNDRFSAERPEGSISTLTIQRTEQRDSAMYRCASSSFFQGGTEAFFGQGTRLTVV.